This TCR beta chain appears in the sequencing data of a study of blood T cell repertoires in COVID-19. Study details: Samples representing acute and convalescent COVID-19 were sourced from the United States, Italy and Spain.

Sequencing was performed with immunoSEQ multiplex PCR; in TCRdb, only in-frame clones are kept and a portion is missing. The top ten hold about 4.8% of the sample, which has some 110,000 clones, approximately 80% seen once. Trimming left V 3 bases short and J 0 bases short, with 7 bases between. The CDR3 spans 14 residues. From germline, CDR1 is SGDLS and CDR2 YYNGEE. This clonotype was obtained from a man aged 55 to 70 with acute or convalescent COVID-19. The rearrangement joins TRBV9 to TRBJ1-3; D not resolved. The sample comprised peripheral blood. The CDR3 bases are TGTGCCAGCAGCGCGGCAGGCTCTGGAAACACCATATATTTT. It translates to CASSAAGSGNTIYF.